This section outlines one T cell receptor (beta chain) sequence together with its context. The specificity of this receptor is unknown. There are no base qualities to consult, and no much larger clone falls within one base. These data originate in a study of response to subunit inactivated influenza vaccine (dated by TCRdb to 2017 to 2018). For context, the study as a whole: The study used deep quantitative T cell receptor repertoire profiling to track responses to a trivalent subunit inactivated influenza vaccine. Results and caveats for the whole study, not just this receptor: The authors proposed that each seasonal influenza vaccination may bring in only a limited number of new T cells.

The library was made by RT-PCR. These reads were obtained on an Illumina HiSeq 2500. TCRdb's own reprocessing of the public reads used fastp at Q25 and MiXCR and kept productive beta chains. One record per CDR3 amino acid sequence lists the most common genes and DNA. Counted in this sample were around 570,000 distinct CDR3 sequences; 10% to 12% of them appeared once. About 10% of the sample lies in the top ten. Separately, the same data were catalogued under a study of T cells expressing NK-cell markers. The second paper states: TCR beta cDNA libraries were prepared using 5'RACE template switching, which introduced a universal primer site and unique molecular identifiers. In sorted CD3+CD56+NKG2C+, CD3+CD56+NKG2C- and CD3+CD56-NKG2C+ T-cell subsets from about eight donors, TCR beta-chain repertoires were profiled. Seven of the eight sequenced donors were HCMV-seropositive and one was HCMV-seronegative. In several experiments an anti-gammadeltaTCR antibody was added to restrict sorting to alphabetaTCR-expressing T cells. For over five donors, the dominant CD3+CD56+NKG2C+ clonotypes were among the top 10 CD8+ clonotypes and accounted for roughly 1.0-8% of CD8+ T cells. Those dominant clonotypes were again the most abundant among CD3+CD56-NKG2C+ cells in a few donors, at roughly 25-60.1%. It remained unclear whether the expanded NKG2C-expressing T cell clones were specific for HCMV antigens. The study sequenced eight donors, all healthy volunteers chosen at random: three men and five women. To determine HCMV serostatus, a commercial ELISA kit was used to detect HCMV-specific IgG in serum. Ficoll density gradient centrifugation was used to isolate peripheral blood mononuclear cells from blood. For roughly 6 donors, bulk peripheral blood T-cell repertoires were also sequenced from unsorted PBMC. cDNA synthesis was primed from the TCR beta constant segment and was followed by two successive PCR amplification steps. Libraries were sequenced as 2 x 150 bp reads on Illumina HiSeq 2000/2500, MiSeq or NextSeq. MIGEC was used to demultiplex reads and group the reads by UMI, and MiTCR was used to assemble and quantify clonotypes. To exclude erroneous sequences, only TCR cDNA sequences supported by at least two reads were retained. The tcR package was used for downstream repertoire analysis, and clonotypes were matched between fractions using CDR3 nucleotide sequence together with V segment. VDJmatch was used to annotate antigen specificity against VDJdb, with one amino acid substitution in CDR3 permitted.

This sample comprised PBMCs from blood, obtained on the day of vaccination. The TCR was taken from a man in his fifties or sixties who received an inactivated influenza vaccine. Donor details come from another sample of the same person, matched by shared clones.

DNA sequence: TGCGCCAGCAGCCAAGACCCTGGCAGGGACCCTGAAGCTTTCTTT. Its protein product is CASSQDPGRDPEAFF. Here the chain combines TRBV4-3 and TRBJ1-1; TRBD1 might be the D gene, on 5 matching bases. The CDR3 runs 15 amino acids, cysteine and phenylalanine included. CDR3 DNA only is kept here, 45 bases in frame from base 1. From the germline V gene, CDR1 is LGHNA and CDR2 is YSLEER. Trimming removed 0 bases from V and 6 bases from J, leaving 14 bases between the germline ends.